This section outlines one TCR beta chain sequence together with its context. Its antigen is as yet unknown. The data belong to a study of vaccination and CD4 T cells after COVID-19. The CDR3 consists of 14 residues. The V end lost 7 bases, the J end lost 6 bases, and 18 bases lay between the germline ends. Germline V gene sequence: CDR1 ENHRY, CDR2 SYGVKD. Oncomine TCR Beta short-read sequencing was applied to DNA from cultured CD4+ T cells. Each CDR3 protein is one row after TCRdb ran MiXCR on the PCR reads. The sample records 15,000 to 20,000 distinct CDR3 sequences, 59% being singletons. The treatment is: roughly 11-day PBMC culture with coronavirus spike peptide pools or control peptides (ViraFEST assay).

The TCR sequence derives from a human donor who had recovered from COVID-19. V gene TRBV10-3 combines with J gene TRBJ1-1; D perhaps matches TRBD1 (5 bases). This specimen was CD4+ T cells from blood, cultured in vitro, taken after SARS-CoV-2 vaccination. The CDR3 loop is CAITQGSGTAEAFF. In nucleotides, the CDR3 is TGTGCCATCACCCAAGGCAGCGGGACCGCTGAAGCTTTCTTT.